This T cell receptor (beta chain) was retrieved from a study of Tregs in tolerant kidney transplant recipients. Germline V gene data show CDR1 as LNHDA and CDR2 as SQIVND (reference sequence). Ends included, the CDR3 has 13 residues. The method was immunoSEQ multiplex PCR; TCRdb's version includes in-frame clones alone and lacks a portion of them. The data show about 120,000 clones, with approximately 90% seen just once and approximately 0.54% held by the top ten. Study results and caveats: This study did not directly address biological reproducibility.

CD4+CD25+CD127- Tregs, CD4+CD25- non-Tregs, CD4 and CD8 cells were sorted. With regard to this clone: Its antigen remains unidentified. The limits of the CDR3 on the DNA are not certain, so only TCRdb's listed CDR3 is given.

V gene TRBV19 combines with J gene TRBJ1-2. Sequencing was done on a sample of CD4+ T cells from blood. This clonotype originated in a human donor in good health. CDR3 sequence: CASSFGAGNGYTF.